This paragraph reports one T cell receptor beta chain. What it binds is unknown. The sample is drawn from a study of cytomegalovirus exposure and HLA in healthy donors. Overall study context: Samples from HLA-typed donors yielded approximately 88 million unique TCRs in an early data release. Overall study results and limits: According to the study, around 150 TCR beta chains were cytomegalovirus-associated.

It was with 60 Vbeta and 13 Jbeta primers that the PCR ran. Authors' methods: Counted up in a later analysis, unique TCR beta chains came to some 82 million, with around 11 million shared. Measured with immunoSEQ multiplex PCR; TCRdb has only the in-frame clones, and not every one. That table is the source of V, J and clone size, and D and trimming were worked out from the DNA. Of approximately 140,000 clones listed, over 70% are singletons. The CDR3 totals 15 residues. Trimming at V came to 6 bases and at J to 5 bases, leaving 12 bases not matched to a gene. Germline values: CDR1 LNHDA, CDR2 SQIVND (reference sequence).

Sequenced: PBMCs. The sequence was collected from a male donor in good health and CMV-seronegative. The chain joins TRBV19 to TRBJ1-2; 7 bases fit TRBD1. CDR3 protein: CASRTLTGTKYGYTF. CDR3 in DNA: TGTGCCAGTAGGACTTTGACAGGGACAAAGTATGGCTACACCTTC.